This T cell receptor (beta chain) was found in a study of T cell changes during pregnancy in multiple sclerosis. Per the germline V gene, CDR1 is SEHNR and CDR2 is FQNEAQ (reference sequence). Trimming removed 4 bases at V and 3 bases at J, with 15 bases between. This CDR3 contains 15 residues. Profiled with immunoSEQ multiplex PCR; TCRdb holds only in-frame clones, not every one. The sample consists of over 10,000 clones, about nine tenths of them appearing once. The chain joins TRBV7-9 to TRBJ2-5; D may be TRBD2 (5 bases). The clonotype originates from a female donor in good health, enrolled as a control in a pregnancy study. The sample was CD8+ T cells from peripheral blood mononuclear cells, taken in the second trimester of pregnancy. The DNA of the CDR3 is TGTGCCAGCAGCTCCCTCAGCGGAGCCAAAGAGACCCAGTACTTC. This sequence encodes CASSSLSGAKETQYF.